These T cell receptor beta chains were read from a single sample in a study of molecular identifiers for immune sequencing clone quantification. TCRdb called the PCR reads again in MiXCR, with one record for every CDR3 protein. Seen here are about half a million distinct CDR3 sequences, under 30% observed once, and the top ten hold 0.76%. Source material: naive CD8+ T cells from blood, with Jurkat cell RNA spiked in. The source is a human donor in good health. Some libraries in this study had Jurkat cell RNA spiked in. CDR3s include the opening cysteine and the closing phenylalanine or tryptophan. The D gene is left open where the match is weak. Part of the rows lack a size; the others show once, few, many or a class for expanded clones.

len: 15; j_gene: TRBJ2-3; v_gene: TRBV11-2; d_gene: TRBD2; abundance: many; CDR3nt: TGTGCCAGCAGCTCGTCAGGGACTAGCGGCGATACGCAGTATTTT; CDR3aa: CASSSSGTSGDTQYF
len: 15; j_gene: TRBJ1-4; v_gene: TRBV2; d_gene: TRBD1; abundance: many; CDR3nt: TGTGCCAGCAGTGGGTTGACAGGGGCCGTGGAAAAACTGTTTTTT; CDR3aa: CASSGLTGAVEKLFF
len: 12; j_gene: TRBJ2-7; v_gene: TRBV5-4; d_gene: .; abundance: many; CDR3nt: TGTGCCAGCAGCTTGTACACCTACGAGCAGTACTTC; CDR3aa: CASSLYTYEQYF
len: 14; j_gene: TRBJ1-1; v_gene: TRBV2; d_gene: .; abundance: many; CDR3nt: TGTGCCAGCAGTGAGTCAGCCGTGAACACTGAAGCTTTCTTT; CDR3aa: CASSESAVNTEAFF
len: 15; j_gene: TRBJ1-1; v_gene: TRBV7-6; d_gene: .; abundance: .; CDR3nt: TGTGCCAGCAGCTTAGAAGGGACACAGAACACTGAAGCTTTCTTT; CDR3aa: CASSLEGTQNTEAFF
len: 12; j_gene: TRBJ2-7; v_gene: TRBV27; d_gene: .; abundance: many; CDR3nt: TGTGCCAGCAGTCCTCCCGGTGCCGAGCAGTACTTC; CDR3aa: CASSPPGAEQYF
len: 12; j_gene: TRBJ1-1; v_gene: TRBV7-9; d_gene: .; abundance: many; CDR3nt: TGTGCCAGCAGCTTAGATGAGGCTGAAGCTTTCTTT; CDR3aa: CASSLDEAEAFF
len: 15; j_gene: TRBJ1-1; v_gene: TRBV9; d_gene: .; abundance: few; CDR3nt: TGTGCCAGCAGCGTAGTGGGGGCCTTGAACACTGAAGCTTTCTTT; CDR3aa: CASSVVGALNTEAFF
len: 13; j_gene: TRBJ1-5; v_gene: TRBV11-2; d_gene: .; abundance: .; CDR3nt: TGTGCCAGCAGCTGGGACGTGGAACAGCCCCAGCATTTT; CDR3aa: CASSWDVEQPQHF
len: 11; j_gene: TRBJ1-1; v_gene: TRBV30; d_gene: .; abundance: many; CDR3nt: TGTGCCTGGAGTGTACAGTCTGAAGCTTTCTTT; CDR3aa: CAWSVQSEAFF
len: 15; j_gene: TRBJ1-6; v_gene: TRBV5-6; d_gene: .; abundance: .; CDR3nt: TGTGCCAGCAGCTTGGTAGCAGGGGCGGCTTCACCCCTCCACTTT; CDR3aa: CASSLVAGAASPLHF
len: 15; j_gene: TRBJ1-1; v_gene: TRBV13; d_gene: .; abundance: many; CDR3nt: TGTGCCAGCAGCTATCCAATTGGGGTGAACACTGAAGCTTTCTTT; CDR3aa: CASSYPIGVNTEAFF
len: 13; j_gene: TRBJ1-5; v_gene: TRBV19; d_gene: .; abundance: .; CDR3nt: TGTGCCAGTTGGCGGGGCTTCGGTCAGCCCCAGCATTTT; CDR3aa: CASWRGFGQPQHF
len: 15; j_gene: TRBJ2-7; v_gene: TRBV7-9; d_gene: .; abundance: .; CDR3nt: TGTGCCAGCAGCTTAGCCGGGCTTTGGCGTTACGAGCAGTACTTC; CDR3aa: CASSLAGLWRYEQYF
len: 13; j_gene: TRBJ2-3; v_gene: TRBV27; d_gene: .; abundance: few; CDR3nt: TGTGCCAGCAGTTTACAAAGAGTGTATCCGCAGTATTTT; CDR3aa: CASSLQRVYPQYF
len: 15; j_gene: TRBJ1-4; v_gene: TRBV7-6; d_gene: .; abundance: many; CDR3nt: TGTGCCAGCAGCTTAGGGGTAGGCGTTAATGAAAAACTGTTTTTT; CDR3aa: CASSLGVGVNEKLFF
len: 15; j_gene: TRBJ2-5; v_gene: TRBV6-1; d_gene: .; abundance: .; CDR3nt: TGTGCCAGCAGTGAAGGCGGGGACGACCAAGAGACCCAGTACTTC; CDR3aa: CASSEGGDDQETQYF
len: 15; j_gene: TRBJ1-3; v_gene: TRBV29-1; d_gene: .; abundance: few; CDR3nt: TGCAGCGTTGAAGGTTTGGGAAGGGGTGGAAACACCATATATTTT; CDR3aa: CSVEGLGRGGNTIYF
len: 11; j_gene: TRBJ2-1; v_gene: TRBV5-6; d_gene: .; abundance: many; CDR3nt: TGTGCCAGCAGCCGGGGAAATGAGCAGTTCTTC; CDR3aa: CASSRGNEQFF
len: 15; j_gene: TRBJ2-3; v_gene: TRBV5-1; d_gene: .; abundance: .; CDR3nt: TGCGCCAGCAGCTTGGAAGACATAAGCACAGATACGCAGTATTTT; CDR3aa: CASSLEDISTDTQYF
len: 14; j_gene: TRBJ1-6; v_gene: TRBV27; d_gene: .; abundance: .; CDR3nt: TGTGCCAGCAGCCGAACAGGGAGGAATTCACCCATCCACTTT; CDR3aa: CASSRTGRNSPIHF
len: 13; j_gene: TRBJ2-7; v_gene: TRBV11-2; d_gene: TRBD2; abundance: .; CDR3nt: TGTGCCAGCAGCCGACTAGCCGCCTACGAGCAGTACTTC; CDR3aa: CASSRLAAYEQYF
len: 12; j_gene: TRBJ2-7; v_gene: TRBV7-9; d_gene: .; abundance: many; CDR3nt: TGTGCCAGCAGCTCAAGGGGTTACGAGCAGTACTTC; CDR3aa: CASSSRGYEQYF
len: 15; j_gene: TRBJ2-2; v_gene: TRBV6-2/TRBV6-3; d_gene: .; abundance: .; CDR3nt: TGTGCCAGCAGCAGAGCGGGTTGGAACACCGGGGAGCTGTTTTTT; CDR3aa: CASSRAGWNTGELFF
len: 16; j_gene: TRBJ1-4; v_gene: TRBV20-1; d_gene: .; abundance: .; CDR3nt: TGCAGCTCAAGGGGCTCTGCAGGGAAAGCTAATGAAAAACTGTTTTTT; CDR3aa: CSSRGSAGKANEKLFF
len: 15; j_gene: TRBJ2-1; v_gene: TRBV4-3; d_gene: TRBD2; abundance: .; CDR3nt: TGCGCCAGCAGCCGCGAGCGGGATTCTGCAAATGAGCAGTTCTTC; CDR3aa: CASSRERDSANEQFF
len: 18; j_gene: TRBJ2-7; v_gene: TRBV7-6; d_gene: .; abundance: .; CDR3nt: TGTGCCAGCAGCTGCCGGACTCTCGTGGGGGTCTACCTCTACGAGCAGTACTTC; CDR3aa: CASSCRTLVGVYLYEQYF
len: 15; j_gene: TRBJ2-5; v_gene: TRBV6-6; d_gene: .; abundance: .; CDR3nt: TGTGCCAGCAGCCTTACTAGGGCAGCCCAAGAGACCCAGTACTTC; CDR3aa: CASSLTRAAQETQYF
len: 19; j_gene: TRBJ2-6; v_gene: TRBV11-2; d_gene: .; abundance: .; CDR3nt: TGTGCCCGCAGCTTAGGAAGGGGCCGGATCCGCTCTGGGGCCAACGTCCTGACTTTC; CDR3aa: CARSLGRGRIRSGANVLTF
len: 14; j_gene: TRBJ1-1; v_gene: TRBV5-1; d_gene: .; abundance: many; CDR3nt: TGCGCCAGCAGCTTGTATAGAGAGAACACTGAAGCTTTCTTT; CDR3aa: CASSLYRENTEAFF
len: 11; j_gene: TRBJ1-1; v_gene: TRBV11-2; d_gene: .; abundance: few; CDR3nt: TGTGCCAGCAGCTTAGAGGTCGGGACGGAGTTT; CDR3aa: CASSLEVGTEF
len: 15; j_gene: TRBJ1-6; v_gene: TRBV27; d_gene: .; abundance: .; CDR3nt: TGTGCCAGCGGAGTAGGGCCGGGGTCCTTAACACCCCTCCACTTT; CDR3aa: CASGVGPGSLTPLHF
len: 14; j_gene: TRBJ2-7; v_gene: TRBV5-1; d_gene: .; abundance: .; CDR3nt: TGCGCCAGCAGCTTATATAGCGGCTCCTACGAGCAGTACTTC; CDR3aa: CASSLYSGSYEQYF
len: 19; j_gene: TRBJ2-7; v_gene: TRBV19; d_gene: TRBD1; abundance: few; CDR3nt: TGTGCCACCCCACTCCACCGGGACAGGGAGGAGGCTAGGGACTACGAGCAGTACTTC; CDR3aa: CATPLHRDREEARDYEQYF
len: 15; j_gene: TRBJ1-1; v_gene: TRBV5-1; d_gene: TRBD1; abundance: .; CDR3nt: TGCGCCAGCAGCGGAACAGGGGGTAGGGGCACTGAAGCTTTCTTT; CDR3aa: CASSGTGGRGTEAFF
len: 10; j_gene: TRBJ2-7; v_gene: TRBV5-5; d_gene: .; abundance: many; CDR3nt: TGTGCCAGCGGGGAGTACGAGCAGTACTTC; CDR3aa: CASGEYEQYF
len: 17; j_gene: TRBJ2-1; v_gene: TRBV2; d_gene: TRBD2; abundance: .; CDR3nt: TGTGCCAGCAGTGACCCAGGGGCTAGCGGGAGTTTTAATGAGCAGTTCTTC; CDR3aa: CASSDPGASGSFNEQFF
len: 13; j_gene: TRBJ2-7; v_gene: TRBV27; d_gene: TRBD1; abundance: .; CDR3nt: TGTGCCAGCAGCGGACAGGGCAACTACGAGCAGTACTTC; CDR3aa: CASSGQGNYEQYF
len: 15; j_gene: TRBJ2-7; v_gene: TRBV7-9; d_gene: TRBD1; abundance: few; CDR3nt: TGTGCCAGCAGCTTAGCGATACAGGGGGCCTACGAGCAGTACTTC; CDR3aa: CASSLAIQGAYEQYF